The rows below give T cell receptor beta chains drawn from one sample of a study of T cells after yellow fever vaccination. TCRdb recomputed calls from the 5' RACE reads with MiXCR, one row per CDR3 protein. The data contain almost 600,000 distinct CDR3 sequences, about 13% of them singletons. Material: PBMCs, obtained on the day of the yellow fever booster vaccination. The receptors originated from a man younger than 40 who received the YFV17D yellow fever vaccine. CDR3s include the opening cysteine and the closing phenylalanine or tryptophan. Each record gives: clone size, V gene, J gene, D gene, CDR3 protein, CDR3 DNA. The D gene is left open where the match is weak. Not every row has a clone size; where given, it reads once, few, many or a size class.

>few|TRBV20-1|TRBJ1-2|NA
CSARDPKGNYGYTF
TGCAGTGCTAGAGATCCCAAAGGGAACTATGGCTACACCTTC
>many|TRBV6-5|TRBJ2-1|TRBD1
CASSYRGTGARSSYNEQFF
TGTGCCAGCAGTTACCGTGGGACAGGGGCGAGGAGCTCCTACAATGAGCAGTTCTTC
>NA|TRBV24-1|TRBJ2-3|TRBD2
CATSDMPLTSGRQDTQYF
TGTGCCACCAGTGACATGCCCTTGACTAGCGGAAGGCAAGATACGCAGTATTTT
>NA|TRBV9|TRBJ2-1|TRBD2
CASSVDRREGYNEQFF
TGTGCCAGCAGCGTAGATCGGAGGGAGGGCTACAATGAGCAGTTCTTC
>NA|TRBV2|TRBJ2-4|NA
CASKNRAPRGKNIQYF
TGTGCCAGCAAAAACCGGGCCCCTCGTGGCAAAAACATTCAGTACTTC
>few|TRBV12-3/TRBV12-4|TRBJ1-5|NA
CASSFVHSNQPQHF
TGTGCCAGCAGTTTCGTCCATAGCAATCAGCCCCAGCATTTT
>NA|TRBV27|TRBJ1-2|NA
CASSLEKPGLRNGYTF
TGTGCCAGCAGTTTAGAAAAGCCGGGGCTGAGAAATGGCTACACCTTC
>NA|TRBV7-2|TRBJ1-2|TRBD1
CASSLQGKYGYTF
TGTGCCAGCAGCCTACAGGGGAAGTATGGCTACACCTTC
>few|TRBV11-3|TRBJ2-1|TRBD1
CASSPTGTASDEQFF
TGTGCCAGCAGCCCTACCGGGACAGCGTCCGATGAGCAGTTCTTC
>few|TRBV20-1|TRBJ2-7|TRBD2
CSATPPGLAGGEQYF
TGCAGTGCCACACCACCGGGACTAGCGGGAGGCGAGCAGTACTTC
>NA|TRBV28|TRBJ2-1|TRBD2
CASTGLAGDMSYNEQFF
TGTGCCAGCACTGGACTAGCGGGAGATATGTCCTACAATGAGCAGTTCTTC
>few|TRBV6-6|TRBJ2-1|NA
CASSYSSGRPPLF
TGTGCCAGCAGTTACTCTTCAGGACGCCCCCCTCTCTTC
>few|TRBV7-2|TRBJ2-5|NA
CASSLQSGPQETQYF
TGTGCCAGCAGCTTACAGTCCGGCCCCCAGGAGACCCAGTACTTC
>NA|TRBV20-1|TRBJ2-7|NA
CSAYRGGYEQYF
TGCAGTGCGTACAGGGGAGGGTACGAGCAGTACTTC
>few|TRBV7-8|TRBJ2-7|TRBD2
CASSQTTSGVYEQYF
TGTGCCAGCAGCCAAACGACTAGCGGAGTATACGAGCAGTACTTC
>NA|TRBV5-1|TRBJ2-1|TRBD2
CASSVSGRGNNEQFF
TGCGCCAGCAGCGTTAGCGGGAGGGGAAACAATGAGCAGTTCTTC
>NA|TRBV6-5|TRBJ2-7|TRBD2
CASSYWATGGYEQYF
TGTGCCAGCAGTTACTGGGCAACGGGAGGCTACGAGCAGTACTTC
>few|TRBV3-1|TRBJ2-1|NA
CASSQGRDFSYNEQFF
TGTGCCAGCAGCCAAGGCCGGGACTTCTCCTACAATGAGCAGTTCTTC